The rows below give T cell receptor beta chains drawn from one sample of a study of T cells in Graves' hyperthyroidism and ophthalmopathy. TCRdb passed the multiplex PCR reads through MiXCR, listing each CDR3 protein once. Among hundreds of thousands of distinct CDR3 sequences listed, roughly 32% were seen once. The specimen sequenced was blood. These receptors were collected from a middle-aged woman with Graves' hyperthyroidism. The CDR3 runs from the conserved cysteine through the conserved F or W. D genes are given only for firm matches. Only part of the rows carry a size: once, few, many, or a class if the clone is expanded.

CDR3nt	CDR3aa	d_gene	abundance	v_gene	j_gene
TGTGCCAGCAGCGGACCGGGACAGGGGAACGAGCAGTACTTC	CASSGPGQGNEQYF	TRBD1	-	TRBV9	TRBJ2-7
TGTGCCAGCAGCCCTACTCGTCGTCGAGGGAACACTGAAGCTTTCTTT	CASSPTRRRGNTEAFF	-	few	TRBV11-2	TRBJ1-1
TGTGCCAGCAGCTTAGGGCGCCGGAAGAATTCACCCCTCCACTTT	CASSLGRRKNSPLHF	-	many	TRBV7-2	TRBJ1-6
TGTGCCAGCAGGAGATTACAGGGGTCCTCCTACGAGCAGTACTTC	CASRRLQGSSYEQYF	TRBD1	few	TRBV6-1	TRBJ2-7
TGTGCCAGTAGGACGGCCCACCCTAATGAAAAACTGTTTTTT	CASRTAHPNEKLFF	-	many	TRBV19	TRBJ1-4
TGTGCCAGCAGCGATAAGCCTAGCGGGGGGCCGTACACCGGGGAGCTGTTTTTT	CASSDKPSGGPYTGELFF	TRBD2	few	TRBV9	TRBJ2-2
TGTGCCAGCAGCTCTACTAGAGGGTTGAGTCAGCCCCAGCATTTT	CASSSTRGLSQPQHF	-	-	TRBV7-2	TRBJ1-5
TGTGCCAGTACTGCACCGGGGCTTATGCGGAGACGGAACACTGAAGCTTTCTTT	CASTAPGLMRRRNTEAFF	-	few	TRBV19	TRBJ1-1
TGTGCCAGCAGCCAAGATTACACTGAAGCTTTCTTT	CASSQDYTEAFF	-	many	TRBV14	TRBJ1-1
TGCAGCCAAGAAGAGGGACAGGGAGGCACTGAAGCTTTCTTT	CSQEEGQGGTEAFF	TRBD1	-	TRBV29-1	TRBJ1-1
TGCGCCAGCAGCAGCAGGGGCGCGGGGCATGGCTACACCTTC	CASSSRGAGHGYTF	-	-	TRBV4-3	TRBJ1-2
TGTGCCAGCAGCTTAGTACTAGCGGACTACGAGCAGTACTTC	CASSLVLADYEQYF	TRBD2	few	TRBV7-2	TRBJ2-7
TGTGCCAGCAGTTGGCCAAGGGGGACCCAGCATTTT	CASSWPRGTQHF	-	-	TRBV6-2/TRBV6-3	TRBJ1-5
TGTGCCAGCAGCTCCCCGGACAGGGGAGATGGCTACACCTTC	CASSSPDRGDGYTF	TRBD1	many	TRBV5-4	TRBJ1-2
TGCAGCGTTGGAAGGACAGACACAGATACGCAGTATTTT	CSVGRTDTDTQYF	-	-	TRBV29-1	TRBJ2-3